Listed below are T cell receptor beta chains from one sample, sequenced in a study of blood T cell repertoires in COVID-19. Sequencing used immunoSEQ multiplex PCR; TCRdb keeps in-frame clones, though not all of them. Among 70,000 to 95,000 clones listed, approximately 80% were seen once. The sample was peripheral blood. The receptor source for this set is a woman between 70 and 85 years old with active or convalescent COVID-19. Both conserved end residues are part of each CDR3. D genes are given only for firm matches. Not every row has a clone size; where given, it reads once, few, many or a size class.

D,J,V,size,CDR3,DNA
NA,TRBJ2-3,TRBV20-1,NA,CSASQGGWTDTQYF,TGCAGTGCTAGTCAAGGGGGATGGACAGATACGCAGTATTTT
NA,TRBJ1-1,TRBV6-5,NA,CASRELNTEAFF,TGTGCCAGTCGTGAGCTGAACACTGAAGCTTTCTTT
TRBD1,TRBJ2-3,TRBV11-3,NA,CASSIQGSDTQYF,TGTGCCAGCAGCATACAGGGGTCAGATACGCAGTATTTT
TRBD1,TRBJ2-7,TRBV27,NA,CASSRTGVSSYEQYF,TGTGCCAGCAGTCGGACAGGGGTCAGCTCCTACGAGCAGTACTTC
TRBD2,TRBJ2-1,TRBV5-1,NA,CASWRGGDSNEQFF,TGCGCCAGCTGGCGCGGGGGGGATAGCAATGAGCAGTTCTTC
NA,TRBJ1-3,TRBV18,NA,CASSPGASSGNTIYF,TGTGCCAGCTCACCAGGGGCCTCTTCTGGAAACACCATATATTTT
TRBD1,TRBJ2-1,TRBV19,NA,CASRRTGNYNEQFF,TGTGCCAGTAGACGGACAGGTAACTACAATGAGCAGTTCTTC
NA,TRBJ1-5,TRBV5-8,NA,CASSLGTGSSNQPQHF,TGTGCCAGCAGCTTGGGGACGGGATCTAGCAATCAGCCCCAGCATTTT
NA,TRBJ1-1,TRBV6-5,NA,CASSYSTGSATEAFF,TGTGCCAGCAGTTACTCCACAGGATCCGCTACTGAAGCTTTCTTT
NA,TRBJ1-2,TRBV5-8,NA,CASSVRRGAGYGYTF,TGTGCCAGCAGCGTGCGCAGGGGCGCGGGCTATGGCTACACCTTC
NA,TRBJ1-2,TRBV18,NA,CASSLEQNYGYTF,TGTGCCAGCTCACTCGAACAGAACTATGGCTACACCTTC
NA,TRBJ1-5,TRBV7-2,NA,CASSLAGGGSGNQPQHF,TGTGCCAGCAGCTTAGCTGGGGGGGGAAGCGGCAATCAGCCCCAGCATTTT
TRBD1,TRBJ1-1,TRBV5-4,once,CASSRTGVNEAFF,TGTGCCAGCAGCCGGACAGGGGTAAATGAAGCTTTCTTT
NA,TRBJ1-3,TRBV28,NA,CASSQGGAGNTIYF,TGTGCCAGCAGCCAAGGGGGGGCTGGAAACACCATATATTTT
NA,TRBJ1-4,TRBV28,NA,CASQVSGGEKLFF,TGTGCCAGCCAGGTCTCTGGTGGGGAAAAACTGTTTTTT
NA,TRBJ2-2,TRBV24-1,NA,CATSDERTVGELFF,TGTGCCACCAGTGATGAGCGGACAGTCGGGGAGCTGTTTTTT
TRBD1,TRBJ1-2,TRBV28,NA,CASRDRGNNNYGYTF,TGTGCCAGCAGGGACAGGGGTAACAATAACTATGGCTACACCTTC
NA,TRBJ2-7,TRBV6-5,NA,CASRGGGLLNEQYF,TGTGCCAGCAGAGGGGGTGGATTACTAAACGAGCAGTACTTC
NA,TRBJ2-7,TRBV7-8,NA,CASSPGQRKEQYF,TGTGCCAGCAGCCCGGGACAACGGAAGGAGCAGTACTTC
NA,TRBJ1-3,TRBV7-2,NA,CASSFLSLGNTIYF,TGTGCCAGCAGCTTCCTCTCACTTGGAAACACCATATATTTT
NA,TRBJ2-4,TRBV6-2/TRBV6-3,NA,CASSSGSAGYIQYF,TGTGCCAGCAGCTCCGGATCGGCGGGGTACATTCAGTACTTC
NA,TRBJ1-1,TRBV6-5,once,CASSYSSGLGTEAFF,TGTGCCAGCAGTTACTCGTCAGGGTTGGGGACTGAAGCTTTCTTT
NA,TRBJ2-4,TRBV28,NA,CASRTPEGGIAKNIQYF,TGTGCCAGCAGGACACCGGAGGGAGGAATAGCCAAAAACATTCAGTACTTC
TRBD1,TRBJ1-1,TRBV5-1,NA,CASSGQGGNTEAFF,TGCGCCAGCAGCGGACAGGGTGGAAACACTGAAGCTTTCTTT
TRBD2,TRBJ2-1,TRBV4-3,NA,CASDSGGASSYNEQFF,TGCGCCAGCGACAGCGGGGGGGCCAGCTCCTACAATGAGCAGTTCTTC
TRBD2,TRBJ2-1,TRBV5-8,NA,CASSLTLSSGGGQGEQFF,TGTGCCAGCAGCTTGACGCTTTCTAGCGGGGGAGGTCAGGGTGAGCAGTTCTTC
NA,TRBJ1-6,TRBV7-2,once,CASTAGSNSPLHF,TGTGCCAGCACGGCAGGATCTAATTCACCCCTCCACTTT
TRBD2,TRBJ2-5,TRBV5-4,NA,CASSPTSGDQETQYF,TGTGCCAGCAGTCCGACTAGCGGGGACCAAGAGACCCAGTACTTC
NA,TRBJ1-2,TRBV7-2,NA,CASSLQPQGTAGGYTF,TGTGCCAGCAGCCTCCAACCTCAGGGAACAGCAGGAGGCTACACCTTC
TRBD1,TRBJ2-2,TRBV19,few,CASRTRGLTGELFF,TGTGCCAGTAGGACCAGGGGGCTGACCGGGGAGCTGTTTTTT
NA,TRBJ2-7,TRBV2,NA,CASTTDNKGSYEQYF,TGTGCCAGCACAACGGACAACAAGGGCTCCTACGAGCAGTACTTC
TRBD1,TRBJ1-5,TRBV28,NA,CASSLGDRSNQPQHF,TGTGCCAGCAGTTTAGGGGACAGGAGCAATCAGCCCCAGCATTTT
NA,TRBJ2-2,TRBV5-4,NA,CASSLDYRNTGELFF,TGTGCCAGCAGCTTGGACTATCGAAACACCGGGGAGCTGTTTTTT
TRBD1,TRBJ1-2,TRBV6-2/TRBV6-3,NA,CASSSGTGEERYNYGYTF,TGTGCCAGCAGTTCAGGGACAGGCGAAGAACGATATAACTATGGCTACACCTTC
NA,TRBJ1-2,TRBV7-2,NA,CASSGEGGRYGYTF,TGTGCCAGCAGCGGGGAAGGGGGACGCTATGGCTACACCTTC
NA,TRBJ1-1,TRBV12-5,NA,CASGESGYTEAFF,TGTGCTAGTGGTGAGTCGGGGTACACTGAAGCTTTCTTT
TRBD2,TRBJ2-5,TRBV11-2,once,CASSYNQLAGPQYF,TGTGCCAGCAGTTACAATCAGCTAGCGGGGCCCCAGTACTTC
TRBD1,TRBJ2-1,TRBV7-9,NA,CASSPAGTGRDEQFF,TGTGCCAGCAGCCCCGCCGGGACAGGGCGAGATGAGCAGTTCTTC
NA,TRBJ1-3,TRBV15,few,CATSREQGTGNTIYF,TGTGCCACCAGCAGAGAACAGGGAACTGGAAACACCATATATTTT
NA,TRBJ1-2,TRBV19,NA,CASSIGGPYGSGYTF,TGTGCCAGTAGTATAGGGGGCCCATACGGATCCGGCTACACCTTC
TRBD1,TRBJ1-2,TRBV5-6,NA,CASSLAGGYGYTF,TGTGCCAGCAGCTTGGCAGGGGGCTATGGCTACACCTTC
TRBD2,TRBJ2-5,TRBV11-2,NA,CASSPRTSGETQYF,TGTGCCAGCAGCCCACGGACTAGCGGGGAGACCCAGTACTTC
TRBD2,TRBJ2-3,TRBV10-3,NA,CAIGLAGGGLQYF,TGTGCCATCGGACTAGCGGGGGGCGGTCTGCAGTATTTT
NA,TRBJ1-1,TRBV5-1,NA,CASSSQLMNTEAFF,TGCGCCAGCAGCTCACAGTTAATGAACACTGAAGCTTTCTTT
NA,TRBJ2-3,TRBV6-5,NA,CATQGLGVKADTQYF,TGTGCCACCCAGGGACTGGGGGTCAAGGCAGATACGCAGTATTTT
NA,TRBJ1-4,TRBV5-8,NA,CASSLDRGGALEKLFF,TGTGCCAGCAGCTTGGATCGAGGAGGGGCTCTCGAAAAACTGTTTTTT
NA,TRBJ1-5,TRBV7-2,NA,CASSYGEGFQPQHF,TGTGCCAGCAGCTATGGGGAGGGTTTTCAGCCCCAGCATTTT
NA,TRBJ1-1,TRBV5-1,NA,CASSLVRTVNTEAFF,TGCGCCAGCAGCTTGGTTCGGACAGTTAACACTGAAGCTTTCTTT
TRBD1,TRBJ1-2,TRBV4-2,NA,CASSHPGAGGGYTF,TGTGCCAGCAGCCATCCGGGGGCAGGGGGTGGCTACACCTTC
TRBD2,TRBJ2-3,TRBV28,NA,CASNGRARVTDTQYF,TGTGCCAGCAACGGGAGGGCTCGGGTAACAGATACGCAGTATTTT
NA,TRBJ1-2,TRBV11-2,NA,CASSLTGFGYTF,TGTGCCAGCAGCCTCACAGGGTTCGGCTACACCTTC
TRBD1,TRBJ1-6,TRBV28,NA,CASTDDRASSPLHF,TGTGCCAGCACTGACGACAGGGCCAGTTCACCCCTCCACTTT
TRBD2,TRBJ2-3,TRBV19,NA,CASSIVLLAGVTDTQYF,TGTGCCAGTAGTATAGTCTTACTAGCGGGTGTGACAGATACGCAGTATTTT
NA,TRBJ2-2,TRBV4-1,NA,CASSQGAQGNTGELFF,TGCGCCAGCAGCCAAGGGGCGCAGGGTAACACCGGGGAGCTGTTTTTT
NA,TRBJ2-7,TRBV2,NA,CASSGGDGTYEQYF,TGTGCCAGCAGTGGGGGGGACGGAACCTACGAGCAGTACTTC